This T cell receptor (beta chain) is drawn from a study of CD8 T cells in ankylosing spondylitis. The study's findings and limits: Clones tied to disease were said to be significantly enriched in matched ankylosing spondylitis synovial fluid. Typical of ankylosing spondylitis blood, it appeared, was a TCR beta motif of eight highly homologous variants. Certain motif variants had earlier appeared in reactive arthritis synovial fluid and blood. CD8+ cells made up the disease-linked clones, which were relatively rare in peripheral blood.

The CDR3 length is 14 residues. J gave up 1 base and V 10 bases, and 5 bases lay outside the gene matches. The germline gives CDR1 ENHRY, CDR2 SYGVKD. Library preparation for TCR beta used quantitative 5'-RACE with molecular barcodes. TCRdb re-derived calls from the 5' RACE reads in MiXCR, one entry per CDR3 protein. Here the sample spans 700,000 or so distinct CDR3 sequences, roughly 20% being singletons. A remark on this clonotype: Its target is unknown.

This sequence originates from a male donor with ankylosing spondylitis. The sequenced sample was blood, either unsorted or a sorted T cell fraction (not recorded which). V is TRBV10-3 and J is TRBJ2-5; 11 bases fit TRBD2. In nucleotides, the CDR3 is TGTGCCACCGCCCTAGCGGGGGGCCAAGAGACCCAGTACTTC. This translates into CATALAGGQETQYF.